Detailed here is one T cell receptor beta chain. Its antigen is unknown. The CDR3 is 14 amino acids. V gave up 1 base and J gave up 8 bases, with 14 bases separating them. CDR1 and CDR2 (germline): SEHNR, FQNEAQ (reference sequence). Template for every sorted-subset replicate PCR totaled roughly 200 ng DNA, roughly 30,000 T cell genomes. Generated by immunoSEQ multiplex PCR, the TCRdb table keeps only in-frame clones and is missing some. The data show some 79,000 clones, with 60% to 65% seen just once and around 52% held by the top ten. This specimen belongs to a study of shared clonotypes between healthy human individuals. Looking at the study overall: The people who gave samples were two women and a few men aged 18 to 49. The study's findings and limits: Only blood was sampled; tissue repertoires likely differ. Of the naive CD4 clonotypes, about 5% were shared across several donors.

This TCR came from a man in his thirties or forties in good health. Sequenced material: memory CD8+ T cells sorted from blood. The sample's subset: CD45RO+ cells pooled with CCR7-negative TemRA cells. The genes are TRBV7-9 and TRBJ1-2; D remains ambiguous. Here the CDR3 reads CASSLDSATKGYTF. For the CDR3, the DNA is TGTGCCAGCAGCTTAGATTCAGCGACTAAGGGCTACACCTTC.